This TCR beta chain stems from a study of T-cell memory formation after mild COVID-19. Points from the study as a whole: Some responding clones appeared in pre-infection memory, suggesting cross-reactive memory joined.

The junction had 8 bases not matched to a gene; V was cut back by 1 base and J by 8 bases. Germline lookup yields CDR1 SGHTA and CDR2 FQGNSA. The CDR3 loop spans 15 amino acids. The table lists this clonotype with a few counts. The antigen remains unidentified. TCRdb independently ran MiXCR on the 5' RACE reads; one entry per CDR3 protein. The sample has roughly 200,000 distinct CDR3 sequences, about 20% seen once. Sequenced input: PBMCs or a T cell subset sorted from them (not recorded which). This clonotype originated in an adult woman who had mild COVID-19 (a few samples of this study predate the infection). Cell type and time point are not known. The V call is TRBV7-2, the J call TRBJ1-1, with 9 bases that match TRBD1. The CDR3 DNA reads TGTGCCAGCAGCTTAGTAGGGACAGGGTGGAAGGAAGCTTTCTTT. This gives the protein CASSLVGTGWKEAFF.